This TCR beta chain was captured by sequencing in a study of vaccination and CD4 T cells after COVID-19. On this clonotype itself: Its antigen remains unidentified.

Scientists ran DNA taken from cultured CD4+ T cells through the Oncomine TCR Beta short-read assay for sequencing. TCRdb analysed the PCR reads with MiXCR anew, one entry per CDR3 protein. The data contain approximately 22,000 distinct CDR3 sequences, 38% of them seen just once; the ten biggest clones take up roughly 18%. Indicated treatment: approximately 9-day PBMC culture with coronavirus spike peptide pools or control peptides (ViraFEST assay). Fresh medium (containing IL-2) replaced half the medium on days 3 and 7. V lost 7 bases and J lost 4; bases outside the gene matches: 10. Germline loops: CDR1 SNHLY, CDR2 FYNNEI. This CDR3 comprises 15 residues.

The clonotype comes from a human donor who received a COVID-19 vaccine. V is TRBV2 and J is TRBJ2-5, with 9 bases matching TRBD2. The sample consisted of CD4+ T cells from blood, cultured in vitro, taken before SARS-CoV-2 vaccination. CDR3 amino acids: CASTTGRGGGETQYF. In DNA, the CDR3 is TGTGCCAGCACCACCGGGCGGGGGGGCGGAGAGACCCAGTACTTC.